One sample yielded the 8 T cell receptor beta chains listed below, sequenced in a study of shared clonotypes between healthy human individuals. The method was immunoSEQ multiplex PCR; TCRdb's version includes in-frame clones alone and lacks a portion of them. The table has around 720,000 clones, about three quarters seen once. The specimen sequenced was memory CD4+ T cells sorted from blood. Subset in this sample: CD45RA-negative fraction. Receptors were obtained from a woman aged 25 to 39 in good health.

This rearrangement joins TRBV5-1 to TRBJ2-1; tentative D call: TRBD2 (5 bases). Trimming removed 0 bases from V and 9 bases from J, with 10 bases in between. The CDR3 runs to 13 residues. Per the germline V gene, CDR1 is SGHRS and CDR2 is YFSETQ. The CDR3 here is CASSLDPAGEQFF. CDR3 DNA: TGCGCCAGCAGCTTGGACCCCGCGGGTGAGCAGTTCTTC.

This chain connects TRBV6-6 to TRBJ2-7, with D possibly being TRBD1 or TRBD2 (5 bases each). Between the trimmed V and J ends, which lost 5 bases and 6 bases, there was a span of 17 bases. This CDR3 contains 14 residues. CDR1 is MNHNY, CDR2 SVGAGI, per germline (reference sequence). The CDR3 nucleotides are TGTGCCAGCAGTCAGACAGTCTCCGGGGTCGAGCAGTACTTC. Its translation: CASSQTVSGVEQYF.

Only one count was recorded for this clone. The gene calls are TRBV6-5 and TRBJ2-6; tentatively, D is TRBD2 (6 bases). Germline V CDR1 and CDR2: MNHEY, SVGAGI. The V and J ends lost 6 bases and 0 bases respectively, with 9 bases between them. This CDR3 spans 15 amino acids. CDR3 sequence reads: CASSPGGSGANVLTF. CDR3 sequence (DNA): TGTGCCAGCAGCCCCGGGGGCTCTGGGGCCAACGTCCTGACTTTC.

This chain links TRBV7-9 with TRBJ1-1; possibly TRBD1 for D (5 bases). This CDR3 region has 15 residues. V was trimmed by 8 bases and J by 5 bases, leaving 21 bases between them. Germline CDR1 and CDR2: SEHNR and FQNEAQ (reference sequence). CDR3 DNA: TGTGCCAGCGGTGGATTCCCAGGGATTGATACTGAAGCTTTCTTT. Translating gives CASGGFPGIDTEAFF.

This rearrangement joins TRBV2 to TRBJ2-2; D unresolved. The length of the CDR3 is 14 residues. The V gene lost 8 bases and the J gene lost 0 bases, with 10 bases spanning the gap. Germline assignment: CDR1 SNHLY and CDR2 FYNNEI. CDR3 protein: CASGSGANTGELFF. CDR3 DNA sequence: TGTGCCAGCGGGTCTGGGGCGAACACCGGGGAGCTGTTTTTT.

With regard to this clone: The same CDR3 also results from other DNA sequences found in this sample. The chain carries TRBV5-1 and TRBJ2-3, with D maybe TRBD1 (6 bases). Germline V gene data show CDR1 as SGHRS and CDR2 as YFSETQ. The CDR3 is 14 amino acids. V shed 5 bases and J shed 2 bases, with 12 bases lying between them. CDR3 amino acids: CASSLGTFTDTQYF. The CDR3 DNA follows: TGCGCCAGCAGTCTGGGGACATTCACAGATACGCAGTATTTT.

The V and J genes are TRBV5-1 and TRBJ2-7; D possibly corresponds to TRBD2 (7 bases). Trimming took 5 bases from V and 6 from J, leaving 18 bases between them. The CDR3 runs 14 residues. Germline V gene data show CDR1 as SGHRS and CDR2 as YFSETQ. CDR3 residues: CASRGASGISEQYF. CDR3 DNA: TGCGCCAGCAGGGGGGCCAGCGGGATCAGCGAGCAGTACTTC.

The chain is built from TRBV2 and TRBJ2-2; 9 nucleotides line up with TRBD2. This CDR3 is 15 amino acids long. The J segment lost 0 bases and the V segment lost 10 bases, leaving 6 bases of the junction unmatched. Germline CDR1 is SNHLY and CDR2 is FYNNEI. The CDR3 coding sequence is TGTGCCACATCACGGACTAGCGCGAACACCGGGGAGCTGTTTTTT. Translated: CATSRTSANTGELFF.